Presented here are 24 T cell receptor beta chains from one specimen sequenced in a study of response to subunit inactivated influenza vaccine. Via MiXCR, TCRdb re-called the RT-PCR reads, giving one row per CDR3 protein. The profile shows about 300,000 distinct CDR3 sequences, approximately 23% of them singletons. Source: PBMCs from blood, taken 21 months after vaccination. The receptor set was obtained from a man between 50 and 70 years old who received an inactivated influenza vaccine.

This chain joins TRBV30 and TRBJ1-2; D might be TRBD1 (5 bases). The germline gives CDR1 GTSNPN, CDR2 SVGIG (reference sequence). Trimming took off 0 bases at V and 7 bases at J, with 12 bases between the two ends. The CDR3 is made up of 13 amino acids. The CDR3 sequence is CAWSVVEGSGYTF. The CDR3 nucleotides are TGTGCCTGGAGTGTAGTAGAGGGGAGTGGCTACACCTTC.

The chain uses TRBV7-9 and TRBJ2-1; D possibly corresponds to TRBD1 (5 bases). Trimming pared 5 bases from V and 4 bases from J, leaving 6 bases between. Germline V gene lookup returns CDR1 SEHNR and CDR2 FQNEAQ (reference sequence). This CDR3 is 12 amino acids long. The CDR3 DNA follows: TGTGCCAGCAGCACAGGATACAATGAGCAGTTCTTC. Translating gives CASSTGYNEQFF.

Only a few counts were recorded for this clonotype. This CDR3 reads CASSPDSTPDYGYTF. The CDR3, as DNA: TGTGCCAGCAGCCCTGACAGTACCCCAGACTATGGCTACACCTTC. The V and J genes are TRBV3-1 and TRBJ1-2, with a weak D call TRBD1 (5 bases). Germline CDR1 and CDR2: LGHDT and YNNKEL (reference sequence). Trimming removed 4 bases at V and 3 bases at J, with 15 bases between. The CDR3 is 15 amino acids. Using reference TRBV3-1 and TRBJ1-2 for the parts outside the CDR3, the full variable domain is DTAVSQTPKYLVTQMGNDKSIKCEQNLGHDTMYWYKQDSKKFLKIMFSYNNKELIINETVPNRFSPKSPDKAHLNLHINSLELGDSAVYFCASSPDSTPDYGYTFGSGTRLTVV.

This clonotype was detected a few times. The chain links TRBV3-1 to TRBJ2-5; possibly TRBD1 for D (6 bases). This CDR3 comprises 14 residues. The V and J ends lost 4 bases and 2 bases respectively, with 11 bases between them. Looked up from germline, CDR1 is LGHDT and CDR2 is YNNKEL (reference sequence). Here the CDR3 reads CASSPRDTQETQYF. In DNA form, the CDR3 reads TGTGCCAGCAGCCCACGGGACACACAAGAGACCCAGTACTTC.

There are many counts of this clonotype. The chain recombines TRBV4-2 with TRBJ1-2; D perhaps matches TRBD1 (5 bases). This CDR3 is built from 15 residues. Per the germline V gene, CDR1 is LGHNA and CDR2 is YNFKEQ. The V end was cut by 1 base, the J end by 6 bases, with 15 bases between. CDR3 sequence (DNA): TGTGCCAGCAGCCAAGTGTTTAGGGACGGGCATGGCTACACCTTC. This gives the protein CASSQVFRDGHGYTF.

CDR3 residues: CASSLDNRGFFEAFF. In nucleotides, the CDR3 is TGTGCCAGCAGCTTGGATAACAGGGGGTTCTTCGAAGCTTTCTTT. The chain carries TRBV5-5 and TRBJ1-1; 8 bases match TRBD1. CDR3 length: 15 residues. From germline, CDR1 is SGHKS and CDR2 YYEKEE (reference sequence). The trim removed 0 bases at V and 8 bases at J, leaving 9 bases unmatched.

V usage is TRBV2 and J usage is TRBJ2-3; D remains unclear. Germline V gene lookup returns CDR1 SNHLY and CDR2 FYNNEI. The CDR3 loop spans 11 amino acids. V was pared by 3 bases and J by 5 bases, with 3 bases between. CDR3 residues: CASSEGDTQYF. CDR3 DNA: TGTGCCAGCAGTGAGGGAGATACGCAGTATTTT.

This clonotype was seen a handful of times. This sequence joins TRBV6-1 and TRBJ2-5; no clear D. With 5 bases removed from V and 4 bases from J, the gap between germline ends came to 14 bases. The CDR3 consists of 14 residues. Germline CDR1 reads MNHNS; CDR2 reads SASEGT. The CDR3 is CASSQSVGRETQYF. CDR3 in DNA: TGTGCCAGCAGTCAATCAGTCGGCAGAGAGACCCAGTACTTC.

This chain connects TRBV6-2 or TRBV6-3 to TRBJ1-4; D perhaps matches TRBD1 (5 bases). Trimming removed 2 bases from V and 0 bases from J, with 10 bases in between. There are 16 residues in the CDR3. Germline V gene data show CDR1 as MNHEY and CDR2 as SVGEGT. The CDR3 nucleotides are TGTGCCAGCAGTTACCGTGACAGCGCAACTAATGAAAAACTGTTTTTT. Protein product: CASSYRDSATNEKLFF.

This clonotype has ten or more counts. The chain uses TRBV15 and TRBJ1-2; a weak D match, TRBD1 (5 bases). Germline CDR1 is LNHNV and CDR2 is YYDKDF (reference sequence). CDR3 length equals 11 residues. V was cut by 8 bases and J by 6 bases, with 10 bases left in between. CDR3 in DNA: TGTGCCACCCGGGACGGAGATGGCTACACCTTC. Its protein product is CATRDGDGYTF.

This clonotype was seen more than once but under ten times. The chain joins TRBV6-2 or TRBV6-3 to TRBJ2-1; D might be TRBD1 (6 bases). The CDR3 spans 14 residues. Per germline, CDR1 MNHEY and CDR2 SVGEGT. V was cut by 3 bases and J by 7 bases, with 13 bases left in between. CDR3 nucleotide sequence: TGTGCCAGCAGTTATGGGGGCCTTGTTAATGAGCAGTTCTTC. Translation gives CASSYGGLVNEQFF.

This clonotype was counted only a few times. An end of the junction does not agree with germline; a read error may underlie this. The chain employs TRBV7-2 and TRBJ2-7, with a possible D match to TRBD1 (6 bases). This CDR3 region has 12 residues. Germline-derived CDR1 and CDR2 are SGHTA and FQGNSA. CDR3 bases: TGTGCCAGCAGCTTAGTTTCACAGGGTCTAAACTTC. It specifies CASSLVSQGLNF.

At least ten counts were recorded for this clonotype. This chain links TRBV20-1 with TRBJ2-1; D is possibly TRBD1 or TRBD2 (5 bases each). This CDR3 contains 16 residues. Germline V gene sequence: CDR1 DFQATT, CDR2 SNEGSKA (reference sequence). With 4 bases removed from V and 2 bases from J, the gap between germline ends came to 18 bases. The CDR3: CSAKKKWDRTYNEQFF. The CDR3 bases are TGCAGTGCTAAGAAAAAGTGGGACCGGACCTACAATGAGCAGTTCTTC.

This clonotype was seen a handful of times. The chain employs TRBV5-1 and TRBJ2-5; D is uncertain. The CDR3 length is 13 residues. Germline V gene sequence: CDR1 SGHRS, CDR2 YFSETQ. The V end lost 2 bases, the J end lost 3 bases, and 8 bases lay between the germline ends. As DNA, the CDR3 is TGCGCCAGCAGCTTTTTGCCGGAAGAGACCCAGTACTTC. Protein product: CASSFLPEETQYF.

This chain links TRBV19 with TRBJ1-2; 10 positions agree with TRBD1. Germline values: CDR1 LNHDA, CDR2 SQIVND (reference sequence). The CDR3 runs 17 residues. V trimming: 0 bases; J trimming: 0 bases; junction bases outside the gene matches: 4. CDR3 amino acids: CASSIDPGQGANYGYTF. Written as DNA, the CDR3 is TGTGCCAGTAGTATAGACCCTGGACAGGGGGCTAACTATGGCTACACCTTC.

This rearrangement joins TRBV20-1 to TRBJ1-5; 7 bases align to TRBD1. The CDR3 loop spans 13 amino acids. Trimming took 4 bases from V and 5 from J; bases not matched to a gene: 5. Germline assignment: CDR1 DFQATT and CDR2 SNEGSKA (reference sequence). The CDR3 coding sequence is TGCAGTGCTACAACAGGGGTGGATCAGCCCCAGCATTTT. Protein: CSATTGVDQPQHF.

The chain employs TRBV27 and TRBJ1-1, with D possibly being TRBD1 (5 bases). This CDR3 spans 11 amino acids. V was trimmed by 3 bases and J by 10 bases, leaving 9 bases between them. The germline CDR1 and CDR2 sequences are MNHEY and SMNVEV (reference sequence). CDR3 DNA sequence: TGTGCCAGCAGTTTCCCAGGGAGAGCTTTCTTT. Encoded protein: CASSFPGRAFF.

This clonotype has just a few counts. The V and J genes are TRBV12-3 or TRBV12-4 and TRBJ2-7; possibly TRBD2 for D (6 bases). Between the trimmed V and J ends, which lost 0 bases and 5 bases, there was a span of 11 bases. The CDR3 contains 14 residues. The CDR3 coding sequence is TGTGCCAGCAGTTTAGCAAGTTGGAGGGACGAGCAGTACTTC. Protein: CASSLASWRDEQYF.

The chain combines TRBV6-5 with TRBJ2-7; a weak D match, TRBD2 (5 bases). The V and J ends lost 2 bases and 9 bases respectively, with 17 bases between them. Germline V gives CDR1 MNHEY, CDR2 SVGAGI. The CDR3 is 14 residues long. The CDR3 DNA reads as TGTGCCAGCAGTTACGCTCCGGAGGTAGATCGGCAGTACTTC. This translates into CASSYAPEVDRQYF.

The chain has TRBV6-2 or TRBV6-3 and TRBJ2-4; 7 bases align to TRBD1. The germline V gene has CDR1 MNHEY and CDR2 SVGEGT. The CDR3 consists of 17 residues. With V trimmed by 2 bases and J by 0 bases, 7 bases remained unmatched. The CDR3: CASSYNRQGSAKNIQYF. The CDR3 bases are TGTGCCAGCAGTTACAACCGACAGGGATCAGCCAAAAACATTCAGTACTTC.

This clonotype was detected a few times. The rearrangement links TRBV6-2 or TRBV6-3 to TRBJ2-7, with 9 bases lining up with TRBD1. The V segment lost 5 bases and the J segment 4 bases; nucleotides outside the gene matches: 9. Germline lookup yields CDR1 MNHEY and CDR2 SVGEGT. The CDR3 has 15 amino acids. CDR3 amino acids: CASSTRGQGRYEQYF. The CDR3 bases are TGTGCCAGCAGTACACGGGGACAGGGAAGGTACGAGCAGTACTTC.

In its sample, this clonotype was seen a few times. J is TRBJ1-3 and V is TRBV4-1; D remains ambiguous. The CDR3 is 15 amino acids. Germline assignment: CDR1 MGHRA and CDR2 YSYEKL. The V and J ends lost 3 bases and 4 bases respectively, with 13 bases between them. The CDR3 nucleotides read TGCGCCAGCAGCCAGATGGGCCTGGGAGGAAACACCATATATTTT. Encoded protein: CASSQMGLGGNTIYF.

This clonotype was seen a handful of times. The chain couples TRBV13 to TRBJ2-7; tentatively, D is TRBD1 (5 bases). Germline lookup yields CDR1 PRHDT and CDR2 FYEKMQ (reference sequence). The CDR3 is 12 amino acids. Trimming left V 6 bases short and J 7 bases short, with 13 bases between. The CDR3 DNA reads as TGTGCCAGCAGACAGGCAGGGAAAGAGCAGTACTTC. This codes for CASRQAGKEQYF.

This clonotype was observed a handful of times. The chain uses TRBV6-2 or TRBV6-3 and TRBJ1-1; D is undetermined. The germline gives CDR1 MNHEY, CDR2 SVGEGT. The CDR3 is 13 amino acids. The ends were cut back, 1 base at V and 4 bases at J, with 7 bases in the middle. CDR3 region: CASSYYSVTEAFF. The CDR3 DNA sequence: TGTGCCAGCAGTTACTATTCGGTCACTGAAGCTTTCTTT.